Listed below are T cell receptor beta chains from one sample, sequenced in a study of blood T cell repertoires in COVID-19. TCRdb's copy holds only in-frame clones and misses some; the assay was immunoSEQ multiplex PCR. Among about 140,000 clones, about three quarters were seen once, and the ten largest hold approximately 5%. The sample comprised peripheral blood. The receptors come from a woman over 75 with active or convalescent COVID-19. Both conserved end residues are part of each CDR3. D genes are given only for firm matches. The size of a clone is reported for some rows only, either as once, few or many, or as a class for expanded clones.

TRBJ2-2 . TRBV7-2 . CASSLIIGGGTGELFF TGTGCCAGCAGCTTGATAATAGGGGGGGGCACCGGGGAGCTGTTTTTT
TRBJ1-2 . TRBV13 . CASSLGPGGPWSGYTF TGTGCCAGCAGCTTGGGGCCCGGGGGGCCGTGGAGTGGCTACACCTTC
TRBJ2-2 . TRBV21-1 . CASSKDGQKNTGELFF TGTGCCAGCAGCAAAGATGGACAGAAAAACACCGGGGAGCTGTTTTTT
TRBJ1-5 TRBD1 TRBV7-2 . CASSSYRGQNQPQHF TGTGCCAGCAGCTCCTACAGGGGGCAGAATCAGCCCCAGCATTTT
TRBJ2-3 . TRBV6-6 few CASSRYRQQTSTDTQYF TGTGCCAGCAGTCGATACCGACAGCAAACTAGCACAGATACGCAGTATTTT
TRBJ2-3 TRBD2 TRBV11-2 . CASSYPGGYTDTQYF TGTGCCAGCAGCTACCCGGGGGGATACACAGATACGCAGTATTTT
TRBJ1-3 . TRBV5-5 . CASSLAGPAGGNTIYF TGTGCCAGCAGCTTGGCAGGGCCCGCAGGTGGAAACACCATATATTTT
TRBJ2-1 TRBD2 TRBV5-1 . CASSLLIAGGSNEQFF TGCGCCAGCAGCTTGTTGATAGCGGGGGGGTCCAATGAGCAGTTCTTC
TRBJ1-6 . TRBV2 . CASSEWSQGRSPLHF TGTGCCAGCAGTGAATGGAGTCAGGGAAGATCACCCCTCCACTTT
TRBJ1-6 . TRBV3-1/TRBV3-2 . CASSQGQQGSFSYNSPLHF TGTGCCAGCAGCCAAGGTCAGCAGGGGAGTTTCTCCTATAATTCACCCCTCCACTTT
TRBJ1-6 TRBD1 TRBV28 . CASIQGARNSPLHF TGTGCCAGCATACAGGGGGCGAGAAATTCACCCCTCCACTTT
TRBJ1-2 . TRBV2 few CASLLQVGYTF TGTGCCAGTTTATTGCAGGTTGGCTACACCTTC
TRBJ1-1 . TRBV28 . CASSTTGPTEAFF TGTGCCAGCAGTACTACAGGGCCCACTGAAGCTTTCTTT
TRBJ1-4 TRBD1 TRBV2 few CASSGQGLREKLFF TGTGCCAGCAGTGGACAGGGCCTACGTGAAAAACTGTTTTTT
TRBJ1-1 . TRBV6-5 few CASNQPGGTHTEAFF TGTGCCAGCAACCAACCCGGAGGGACCCACACTGAAGCTTTCTTT
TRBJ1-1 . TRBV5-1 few CASSRQNTEAFF TGCGCCAGCAGCCGACAGAACACTGAAGCTTTCTTT
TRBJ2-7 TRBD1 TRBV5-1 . CASSFTGGRAEQYF TGCGCCAGCAGCTTTACAGGGGGTCGGGCCGAGCAGTACTTC
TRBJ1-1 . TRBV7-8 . CASRHMNTEAFF TGTGCCAGCAGACATATGAACACTGAAGCTTTCTTT
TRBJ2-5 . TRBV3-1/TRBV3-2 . CASSQDTNRVLTQYF TGTGCCAGCAGCCAAGATACTAACCGGGTCTTGACCCAGTACTTC
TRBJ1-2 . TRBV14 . CASSQDSNRAYGYTF TGTGCCAGCAGCCAAGATTCGAACCGAGCCTATGGCTACACCTTC
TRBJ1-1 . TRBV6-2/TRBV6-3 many CASSYLLIGNKGGNTEAFF TGTGCCAGCAGTTACTTATTGATTGGGAACAAAGGAGGGAACACTGAAGCTTTCTTT
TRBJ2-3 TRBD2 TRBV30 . CAWSVGLAGGYTDTQYF TGTGCCTGGAGTGTTGGTCTAGCGGGGGGCTACACAGATACGCAGTATTTT
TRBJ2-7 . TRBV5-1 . CASRSQGTPSYEQYF TGCGCCAGCAGGTCTCAGGGGACGCCTTCCTACGAGCAGTACTTC
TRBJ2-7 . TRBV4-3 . CASSQDRAGSYEQYF TGCGCCAGCAGCCAAGACCGGGCAGGGTCTTACGAGCAGTACTTC
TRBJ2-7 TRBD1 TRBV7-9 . CASSSKTGGAYEQYF TGTGCCAGCAGCTCGAAGACAGGGGGCGCATACGAGCAGTACTTC
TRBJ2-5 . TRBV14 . CASSQETRWETQYF TGTGCCAGCAGCCAAGAAACTCGCTGGGAGACCCAGTACTTC
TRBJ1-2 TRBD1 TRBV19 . CASSTTGDRPYYGYTF TGTGCCAGTAGTACAACAGGGGACAGGCCCTACTATGGCTACACCTTC
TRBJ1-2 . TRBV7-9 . CASSLEARPYYGYTF TGTGCCAGCAGCTTAGAGGCCAGGCCCTACTATGGCTACACCTTC
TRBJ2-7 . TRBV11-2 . CASSLTLRQGGYEQYF TGTGCCAGCAGCTTAACTTTGAGGCAGGGGGGTTACGAGCAGTACTTC
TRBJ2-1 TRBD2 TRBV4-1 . CASSQDWDVGSSGGYNEQFF TGCGCCAGCAGCCAAGATTGGGACGTCGGATCTAGCGGGGGCTACAATGAGCAGTTCTTC
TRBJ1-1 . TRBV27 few CASSFTGNTEAFF TGTGCCAGCAGTTTTACAGGCAACACTGAAGCTTTCTTT
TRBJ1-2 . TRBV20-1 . CSAVPLGYTF TGCAGTGCTGTCCCTTTGGGCTACACCTTC
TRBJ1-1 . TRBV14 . CASSQDPGSTEAFF TGTGCCAGCAGCCAAGACCCAGGTAGTACTGAAGCTTTCTTT
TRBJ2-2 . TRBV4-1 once CASSQGGGTGELFF TGCGCCAGCAGCCAAGGAGGTGGTACCGGGGAGCTGTTTTTT
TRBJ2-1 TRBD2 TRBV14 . CASSFGLAGKYNEQFF TGTGCCAGCAGCTTCGGACTAGCGGGGAAGTACAATGAGCAGTTCTTC
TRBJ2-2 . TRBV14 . CASSRLPTGELFF TGTGCCAGCAGCCGACTCCCCACCGGGGAGCTGTTTTTT
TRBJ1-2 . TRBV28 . CASRTGGGYGYTF TGTGCCAGCAGAACTGGAGGTGGCTATGGCTACACCTTC
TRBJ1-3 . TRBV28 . CASTPISGNTIYF TGTGCCAGCACCCCTATATCGGGAAACACCATATATTTT
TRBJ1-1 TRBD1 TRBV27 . CASSPRFGRTGAMNTEAFF TGTGCCAGCAGTCCCCGATTCGGTCGGACAGGGGCAATGAACACTGAAGCTTTCTTT
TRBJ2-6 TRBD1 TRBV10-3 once CAISESGGAGANVLTF TGTGCCATCAGTGAGTCAGGGGGCGCTGGGGCCAACGTCCTGACTTTC
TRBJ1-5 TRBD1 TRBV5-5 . CASSLETGANQPQHF TGTGCCAGCAGCTTGGAGACAGGGGCTAATCAGCCCCAGCATTTT
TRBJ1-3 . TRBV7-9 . CASSSAPRGSGNTIYF TGTGCCAGCAGCTCCGCCCCCAGGGGATCTGGAAACACCATATATTTT
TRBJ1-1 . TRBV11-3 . CASSLEFGTEAFF TGTGCCAGCAGCTTAGAATTCGGCACTGAAGCTTTCTTT
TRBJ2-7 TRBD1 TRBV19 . CASSIDSNRGQIYEQYF TGTGCCAGTAGTATAGATTCGAACAGGGGGCAGATCTACGAGCAGTACTTC
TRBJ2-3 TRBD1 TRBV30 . CAWSRAGGYTDTQYF TGTGCCTGGAGTAGGGCAGGGGGTTACACAGATACGCAGTATTTT
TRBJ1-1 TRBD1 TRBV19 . CASSATGTGSPNTEAFF TGTGCCAGTAGTGCTACCGGGACAGGGTCCCCTAACACTGAAGCTTTCTTT
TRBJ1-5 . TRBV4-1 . CASSREVDTSNQPQHF TGCGCCAGCAGCCGAGAAGTAGACACCAGCAATCAGCCCCAGCATTTT
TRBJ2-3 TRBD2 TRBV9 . CASSVDPTGGGRDTQYF TGTGCCAGCAGCGTAGATCCCACCGGGGGGGGGCGCGATACGCAGTATTTT
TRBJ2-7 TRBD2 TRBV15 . CATRRTSGYEQYF TGTGCCACCAGAAGGACTAGCGGCTACGAGCAGTACTTC
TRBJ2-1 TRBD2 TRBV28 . CASRPKILAGAYNEQFF TGTGCCAGCAGGCCAAAAATTCTAGCGGGGGCTTACAATGAGCAGTTCTTC
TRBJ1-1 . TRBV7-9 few CASSLLMNTEAFF TGTGCCAGCAGCCTCCTAATGAACACTGAAGCTTTCTTT